This TCR beta chain was sequenced in a study of T-cell memory formation after mild COVID-19. Study-wide context: The two donors had largely donor-specific TCR clusters. The study, taken as a whole, reports: Some responding clones appeared in pre-infection memory, suggesting cross-reactive memory joined. Clones contracting day 15 to 85 were balanced CD4/CD8; later expanders leaned CD4+. Contracting CD4+ clones lay largely in CM and EM, with CD8+ ones residing in EMRA.

As for this clonotype: Its antigen is undetermined.

TCRdb re-analysed the 5' RACE reads in MiXCR, keeping a single row per CDR3 protein. This table has some 490,000 distinct CDR3 sequences, roughly 18% appearing once. Germline V gene sequence: CDR1 SGHDN, CDR2 FVKESK. This CDR3 spans 16 amino acids. Trimming took off 5 bases at V and 1 base at J, with 17 bases between the two ends. Sequenced: PBMCs or a T cell subset sorted from them (not recorded which). The chain combines TRBV14 with TRBJ2-5; D possibly corresponds to TRBD2 (5 bases). This receptor was taken from an adult woman who had mild COVID-19 (a few samples of this study predate the infection). Cell type and time point are not known. The CDR3 DNA reads as TGTGCCAGCAGCTCCTACGGAGGAGTATTCCAAGAGACCCAGTACTTC. Its translation: CASSSYGGVFQETQYF.